The sequence of this T cell receptor beta chain was determined in a study of shared clonotypes between healthy human individuals. The CDR3 sequence is 14 residues long. Germline loops: CDR1 SGHTA, CDR2 FQGNSA. V lost 5 bases and J 1 base, leaving 11 bases between the germline ends. In replicate PCRs of sorted subsets, approximately 190 ng DNA, tens of thousands of T cell genomes, was used. Sequencing used immunoSEQ multiplex PCR; TCRdb keeps in-frame clones, though not all of them. The sample lists about 1.5 million clones, 98% occurring once. Naive CD45RA+ and memory CD45RA-negative subsets were split from CD4+ cells.

The chain recombines TRBV7-2 with TRBJ1-1; possible D gene TRBD1, 5 bases. The clonotype originates from a man in his thirties or forties in good health. The specimen sequenced was naive CD4+ T cells sorted from blood. Documented subset: CD45RA+ positively selected. CDR3 DNA sequence: TGTGCCAGCAGCATTACAACAGGGAACACTGAAGCTTTCTTT. Protein sequence: CASSITTGNTEAFF.